Presented here are 17 T cell receptor beta chains from one specimen sequenced in a study of OX40 agonist ivuxolimab in advanced cancers. The library was made by the immunoSEQ multiplex PCR assay. Not all clones reach the TCRdb copy of this immuneACCESS table, which keeps in-frame sequences only. Checked studies attribute under half of the gap to unresolved V genes and leave the rest unexplained. The table for this sample lists tens of thousands of clones; around 89% of them were counted only once. Jointly, the top ten make up 4% of the sample. The material was CD4+ or CD8+ T cells sorted from blood, obtained in a trial of the OX40 agonist ivuxolimab. The receptors originated from an adult with an advanced solid tumor such as melanoma, head and neck, liver or kidney cancer.

The gene calls are TRBV5-1 and TRBJ2-3; 7 bases are a match to TRBD2. The CDR3 spans 15 residues. In germline, CDR1 is SGHRS, CDR2 YFSETQ. V shed 6 bases, J shed 0 bases, and the junction held 7 bases outside the gene matches. Here the CDR3 reads CASKIAGSSTDTQYF. CDR3 sequence (DNA): TGCGCCAGCAAAATAGCGGGCTCCAGCACAGATACGCAGTATTTT.

The chain combines TRBV19 with TRBJ2-3; D is undetermined. The V end was cut by 9 bases, the J end by 0 bases, with 16 bases between. This CDR3 has 15 amino acids. CDR1 and CDR2 from the germline V gene are LNHDA and SQIVND (reference sequence). The CDR3 reads CASRMSGHSTDTQYF. Here the CDR3 DNA reads TGTGCCAGCCGTATGTCGGGCCATAGCACAGATACGCAGTATTTT.

This chain connects TRBV6-5 to TRBJ2-2; D is uncertain. Germline V gene sequence: CDR1 MNHEY, CDR2 SVGAGI. V shed 6 bases and J shed 7 bases, with 9 bases lying between them. There are 12 residues in the CDR3. The chain's CDR3 is CASRELGGELFF. The CDR3 DNA follows: TGTGCCAGCAGGGAGTTAGGCGGGGAGCTGTTTTTT.

This sequence joins TRBV7-9 and TRBJ2-2; 7 positions match TRBD2. This CDR3 region has 15 residues. Germline loops: CDR1 SEHNR, CDR2 FQNEAQ (reference sequence). The junction had 11 bases not matched to a gene; V was cut back by 6 bases and J by 7 bases. The CDR3 reads CASSSLSGGGGELFF. CDR3 bases: TGTGCCAGCAGTTCGTTATCGGGGGGTGGCGGGGAGCTGTTTTTT. Filled out from reference TRBV7-9 and TRBJ2-2, the complete variable domain reads DTGVSQNPRHKITKRGQNVTFRCDPISEHNRLYWYRQTLGQGPEFLTYFQNEAQLEKSRLLSDRFSAERPKGSFSTLEIQRTEQGDSAMYLCASSSLSGGGGELFFGEGSRLTVL.

The chain joins TRBV30 to TRBJ2-5; 9 positions agree with TRBD2. This CDR3 spans 14 amino acids. Trimming at V came to 6 bases and at J to 5 bases, leaving 10 bases not matched to a gene. Germline V gene data show CDR1 as GTSNPN and CDR2 as SVGIG (reference sequence). The CDR3 nucleotides are TGTGCCTGCCGAGTAGCGGGAGCACGGGAGACCCAGTACTTC. It is translated as CACRVAGARETQYF.

This clone was recorded only once. The V and J genes are TRBV7-2 and TRBJ2-7, with D hard to call. Germline V gives CDR1 SGHTA, CDR2 FQGNSA. The CDR3 sequence is 13 residues long. The germline V and J ends were trimmed by 0 bases and 2 bases, with 5 bases remaining between them. The CDR3 region has the DNA TGTGCCAGCAGCTTAGCCCAGCCCTACGAGCAGTACTTC. This encodes CASSLAQPYEQYF. Full variable domain (remainder filled in from reference TRBV7-2 and TRBJ2-7): GAGVSQSPSNKVTEKGKDVELRCDPISGHTALYWYRQSLGQGLEFLIYFQGNSAPDKSGLPSDRFSAERTGGSVSTLTIQRTQQEDSAVYLCASSLAQPYEQYFGPGTRLTVT.

In DNA, the CDR3 is TGTGCCAGCAAACGGTCTAGCACAGATACGCAGTATTTT. As protein: CASKRSSTDTQYF. V usage is TRBV6-5 and J usage is TRBJ2-3; the D is unclear. V lost 7 bases and J lost 0, with 8 bases in between. The CDR3 is made up of 13 amino acids. Germline CDR1 is MNHEY and CDR2 is SVGAGI.

This sequence joins TRBV12-5 and TRBJ2-5; D is unresolved. This CDR3 has 12 amino acids. The V end lost 1 base, the J end lost 4 bases, and 4 bases lay between the germline ends. Germline CDR1 is LGHNT and CDR2 is FRNRAP. The CDR3 spells CASGLGLETQYF. CDR3 DNA: TGTGCTAGTGGTTTGGGACTAGAGACCCAGTACTTC.

V gene TRBV6-1 combines with J gene TRBJ2-7; D ambiguous. V was trimmed by 6 bases and J by 5 bases, leaving 14 bases between them. From germline, CDR1 is MNHNS and CDR2 SASEGT. This CDR3 is built from 13 residues. The CDR3 nucleotides are TGTGCCAGCAGAGGCCAGGTGAAGGACGAGCAGTACTTC. It codes for CASRGQVKDEQYF.

This clone was detected only a few times. The chain recombines TRBV27 with TRBJ1-6; TRBD1 is a possible D gene (6 bases). CDR1 is MNHEY and CDR2 is SMNVEV in the germline V gene (reference sequence). The CDR3 runs to 16 residues. Trimming left V 2 bases short and J 6 bases short, with 14 bases between. DNA of the CDR3: TGTGCCAGCAGTTTACTTGGGGGCTACGGTAATTCACCCCTCCACTTT. It translates to CASSLLGGYGNSPLHF.

The chain couples TRBV15 to TRBJ2-5, with 8 nucleotides matching TRBD1. In germline, CDR1 is LNHNV, CDR2 YYDKDF (reference sequence). J gave up 4 bases and V 0 bases, and 4 bases lay outside the gene matches. The CDR3 sequence is 15 residues long. In DNA form, the CDR3 reads TGTGCCACCAGCAGAGACAGGGGGCGCGGAGAGACCCAGTACTTC. Translating it yields CATSRDRGRGETQYF. The full variable domain, rest sourced from reference TRBV15 and TRBJ2-5, is DAMVIQNPRYQVTQFGKPVTLSCSQTLNHNVMYWYQQKSSQAPKLLFHYYDKDFNNEADTPDNFQSRRPNTSFCFLDIRSPGLGDTAMYLCATSRDRGRGETQYFGPGTRLLVL.

The chain uses TRBV9 and TRBJ2-5; D is unclear. Germline-derived CDR1 and CDR2 are SGDLS and YYNGEE. The CDR3 runs to 15 residues. Trimming stripped 2 bases from V and 5 bases from J, with 16 bases between. CDR3: CASSVGSFERETQYF. In DNA form, the CDR3 reads TGTGCCAGCAGCGTGGGGTCGTTCGAAAGGGAGACCCAGTACTTC. Full variable domain (missing parts from reference TRBV9 and TRBJ2-5): DSGVTQTPKHLITATGQRVTLRCSPRSGDLSVYWYQQSLDQGLQFLIQYYNGEERAKGNILERFSAQQFPDLHSELNLSSLELGDSALYFCASSVGSFERETQYFGPGTRLLVL.

The V gene is TRBV7-8, the J gene TRBJ2-3, with TRBD2 matching over 10 bases. The germline CDR1 and CDR2 sequences are SGHVS and FQNEAQ. With 4 bases clipped from V and 8 bases from J, the junction kept 9 bases outside the gene matches. This CDR3 contains 15 residues. CDR3 protein: CASSSPLAGAGTQYF. The CDR3 nucleotides read TGTGCCAGCAGCTCCCCCCTAGCGGGGGCAGGTACGCAGTATTTT. Together with reference TRBV7-8 and TRBJ2-3, the CDR3 gives the full variable domain: GAGVSQSPRYKVAKRGQDVALRCDPISGHVSLFWYQQALGQGPEFLTYFQNEAQLDKSGLPSDRFFAERPEGSVSTLKIQRTQQEDSAVYLCASSSPLAGAGTQYFGPGTRLTVL.

This rearrangement joins TRBV11-3 to TRBJ2-7; weak D call: TRBD2 (6 bases). Trimming removed 5 bases from V and 2 bases from J, with 13 bases in between. The CDR3 is made up of 14 amino acids. CDR1 and CDR2 from the germline V gene are SGHNT and YENEEA. CDR3 loop: CASSPKGGPYEQYF. Here the CDR3 DNA reads TGTGCCAGCAGCCCTAAGGGAGGCCCCTACGAGCAGTACTTC.

The chain joins TRBV7-2 to TRBJ1-5; D remains unclear. This CDR3 comprises 15 residues. Germline V gene data show CDR1 as SGHTA and CDR2 as FQGNSA. The V and J ends lost 1 base and 3 bases respectively, with 10 bases between them. In DNA, the CDR3 is TGTGCCAGCAGCTTAGATTCCGGGAACAATCAGCCCCAGCATTTT. The encoded protein is CASSLDSGNNQPQHF.

The chain has TRBV2 and TRBJ2-1, with TRBD1 identical over 10 bases. Germline V lookup: CDR1 SNHLY, CDR2 FYNNEI. The V segment lost 6 bases and the J segment 9 bases; nucleotides outside the gene matches: 11. CDR3 length: 15 residues. The CDR3 DNA reads as TGTGCCAGCAGCGTCAGGACAGGGGGGGAGTTTGAGCAGTTCTTC. This gives the protein CASSVRTGGEFEQFF.

This clone was observed a single time. The genes are TRBV5-6 and TRBJ2-7, with 7 bases that match TRBD2. CDR3 length equals 15 residues. Germline V lookup: CDR1 SGHDT, CDR2 YYEEEE. With 5 bases clipped from V and 0 bases from J, the junction kept 8 bases outside the gene matches. The CDR3 loop is CASRGAGTPSYEQYF. CDR3 bases: TGTGCCAGCAGGGGAGCGGGGACGCCCTCCTACGAGCAGTACTTC. The complete variable domain, with remaining parts taken from reference TRBV5-6 and TRBJ2-7, reads DAGVTQSPTHLIKTRGQQVTLRCSPKSGHDTVSWYQQALGQGPQFIFQYYEEEERQRGNFPDRFSGHQFPNYSSELNVNALLLGDSALYLCASRGAGTPSYEQYFGPGTRLTVT.